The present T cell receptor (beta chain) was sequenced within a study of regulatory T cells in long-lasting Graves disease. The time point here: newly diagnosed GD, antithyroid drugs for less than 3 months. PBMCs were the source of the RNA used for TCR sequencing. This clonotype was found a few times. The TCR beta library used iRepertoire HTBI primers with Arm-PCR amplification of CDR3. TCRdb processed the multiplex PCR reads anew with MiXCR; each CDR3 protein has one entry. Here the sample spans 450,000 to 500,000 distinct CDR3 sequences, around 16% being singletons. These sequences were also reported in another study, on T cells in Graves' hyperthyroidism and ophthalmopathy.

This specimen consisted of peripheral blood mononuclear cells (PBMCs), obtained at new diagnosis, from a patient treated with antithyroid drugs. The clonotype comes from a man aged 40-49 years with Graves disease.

CDR3 amino acids: CASSYVRARVGFSNQPQHF. The CDR3 DNA reads as TGTGCCAGCAGTTACGTTCGAGCTCGTGTAGGGTTTAGCAATCAGCCCCAGCATTTT. The V gene is TRBV6-2 or TRBV6-3, the J gene TRBJ1-5; D call uncertain. This CDR3 is 19 amino acids long. Trimming removed 2 bases from V and 0 bases from J, with 20 bases in between. Germline-derived CDR1 and CDR2 are MNHEY and SVGEGT.